This T cell receptor (beta chain) comes out of a study of blood T cell repertoires in COVID-19. Study information: Some COVID-19 samples were acute and others convalescent; all came from the United States, Italy and Spain. In each case, the material was cDNA or gDNA derived from T cells, B-cell-depleted T cells, or PBMCs.

In the source study's methods: Amplifying reference gene primers gave estimates of nucleated cell counts. The table came from immunoSEQ multiplex PCR; TCRdb's copy has only in-frame clones and leaves some out. V and J calls and clone size are copied from that table; D and trimming were computed from the DNA. The sample holds about 490,000 clones, around 85% seen once. Germline values: CDR1 MDHEN, CDR2 SYDVKM. V was pared by 6 bases and J by 1 base, with 15 bases between. The CDR3 length is 15 residues. The chain uses TRBV28 and TRBJ1-2; a possible D gene is TRBD1 (5 bases). The sequence was collected from a human donor in a cohort sampled during active COVID-19. The sample comprised peripheral blood. The chain's CDR3 is CASSRGGAINYGYTF. CDR3 nucleotide sequence: TGTGCCAGCAGCCGTGGCGGGGCTATTAACTATGGCTACACCTTC.